This T cell receptor (beta chain) stems from a study of CD8+ T cells in alopecia areata. This sample's treatment: oral pan-JAK inhibitor, 5-10 mg twice daily. Obtained from alopecia areata patients were lesional scalp punch biopsies along with peripheral blood. Germline V gene lookup returns CDR1 LNHDA and CDR2 SQIVND (reference sequence). V was cut by 2 bases and J by 5 bases, with 7 bases left in between. The CDR3 sequence is 13 residues long. After isolation, RNA underwent reverse transcription to generate cDNA as the sequencing template. The protocol was immunoSEQ multiplex PCR, while the TCRdb copy is restricted to in-frame clones and leaves out a portion. The sample holds about 6,900 clones, around two thirds seen once.

The chain is built from TRBV19 and TRBJ1-5; D remains unclear. The sequence was collected from a human donor with alopecia areata. The material sequenced was skin, taken at week 4, from a patient treated with tofacitinib. CDR3 residues: CASSISSYQPQHF. The CDR3 DNA reads TGTGCCAGTAGTATATCCAGTTATCAGCCCCAGCATTTT.